These 30 T cell receptor beta chains originate from one sample sequenced in a study of T cells after yellow fever vaccination. TCRdb reprocessed the 5' RACE reads with MiXCR, giving one entry per CDR3 protein. There are 300,000 to 350,000 distinct CDR3 sequences in the sample; about 4% occur only once, and roughly 24% lies in the top ten. Sample: PBMCs, taken 5 days after the yellow fever booster vaccination. The receptors were gathered from a man younger than 35 who received the YFV17D yellow fever vaccine.

The genes are TRBV7-9 and TRBJ2-1; 7 nucleotides align to TRBD1. The CDR3 spans 17 residues. The germline gives CDR1 SEHNR, CDR2 FQNEAQ (reference sequence). Trimming at V came to 6 bases and at J to 2 bases, leaving 13 bases not matched to a gene. In DNA, the CDR3 is TGTGCCAGCAGTTACCAATCCGGGACAGTCACCTACAATGAGCAGTTCTTC. Translating it yields CASSYQSGTVTYNEQFF. Based on the CDR3 plus reference TRBV7-9 and TRBJ2-1, the full variable domain is DTGVSQNPRHKITKRGQNVTFRCDPISEHNRLYWYRQTLGQGPEFLTYFQNEAQLEKSRLLSDRFSAERPKGSFSTLEIQRTEQGDSAMYLCASSYQSGTVTYNEQFFGPGTRLTVL.

In its sample, this clonotype was seen a few times. The chain links TRBV7-9 to TRBJ2-5; D call uncertain. V gave up 1 base and J gave up 9 bases, with 9 bases separating them. The CDR3 covers 12 residues. Germline V gene data show CDR1 as SEHNR and CDR2 as FQNEAQ (reference sequence). The CDR3 region has the DNA TGTGCCAGCAGCTTAGGCTATGCCCCCCAGTACTTC. Translating gives CASSLGYAPQYF. The full variable domain, with the rest looked up from reference TRBV7-9 and TRBJ2-5, is DTGVSQNPRHKITKRGQNVTFRCDPISEHNRLYWYRQTLGQGPEFLTYFQNEAQLEKSRLLSDRFSAERPKGSFSTLEIQRTEQGDSAMYLCASSLGYAPQYFGPGTRLLVL.

In its sample, this clonotype was seen many times. The chain combines TRBV21-1 with TRBJ1-1. TRBV21-1 is labeled a pseudogene. The CDR3 loop spans 14 amino acids. CDR3 bases: TGTGCCAGCAGCAAAAGAGCAGGTGTCACTGAAGCTTTCTTT. It translates to CASSKRAGVTEAFF.

The sample holds many counts of this clonotype. V usage is TRBV7-6 and J usage is TRBJ2-5; 10 bases map to TRBD2. V was clipped by 2 bases and J by 4 bases; unmatched bases: 1. Germline V gene lookup returns CDR1 SGHVS and CDR2 FNYEAQ. The length of the CDR3 is 14 residues. The CDR3, as DNA: TGTGCCAGCAGCTTACTAGCGGGAGCAGAGACCCAGTACTTC. This translates into CASSLLAGAETQYF.

This clonotype was counted ten times or more. The chain employs TRBV20-1 and TRBJ2-3; 9 bases agree with TRBD2. Germline V gene sequence: CDR1 DFQATT, CDR2 SNEGSKA (reference sequence). Germline trimming cut 3 bases from V and 4 bases from J; bases unmatched to any gene: 8. The CDR3 contains 15 residues. CDR3: CSASRASGAADTQYF. In DNA form, the CDR3 reads TGCAGTGCTAGTCGTGCTAGCGGGGCGGCAGATACGCAGTATTTT.

This clonotype was recorded a few times. J is TRBJ1-1 and V is TRBV3-1, with D unclear. V lost 1 base to trimming and J lost 8 bases, with 8 bases between them. The CDR3 is 12 residues long. CDR1 and CDR2 (germline): LGHDT, YNNKEL (reference sequence). The CDR3 region is CASSQVGREAFF. CDR3 coding DNA: TGTGCCAGCAGCCAAGTAGGCAGGGAAGCTTTCTTT.

This clonotype has at least ten counts. The chain recombines TRBV2 with TRBJ2-7; 10 nucleotides align to TRBD1. Germline loops: CDR1 SNHLY, CDR2 FYNNEI. With V trimmed by 8 bases and J by 3 bases, 4 bases remained unmatched. This CDR3 is 13 amino acids long. The chain's CDR3 is CASGQGEFYEQYF. The CDR3 nucleotides read TGTGCCAGCGGACAGGGGGAGTTCTACGAGCAGTACTTC. Full variable domain (outside the CDR3, taken from reference TRBV2 and TRBJ2-7): EPEVTQTPSHQVTQMGQEVILRCVPISNHLYFYWYRQILGQKVEFLVSFYNNEISEKSEIFDDQFSVERPDGSNFTLKIRSTKLEDSAMYFCASGQGEFYEQYFGPGTRLTVT.

This clonotype was seen a few times. The chain uses TRBV4-3 and TRBJ2-7; D is perhaps TRBD1 or TRBD2 (5 bases each). CDR1 is LGHNA, CDR2 YSLEER, per germline. The CDR3 has 15 amino acids. V lost 2 bases to trimming and J lost 6 bases, with 17 bases between them. The CDR3 loop is CASSQSGQGWGEQYF. The CDR3 DNA is TGCGCCAGCAGCCAATCGGGGCAAGGGTGGGGCGAGCAGTACTTC.

This clonotype was picked up a small number of times. The rearrangement uses TRBV20-1 and TRBJ2-1; possibly TRBD1 for D (6 bases). The CDR3 runs to 16 residues. CDR1 is DFQATT and CDR2 is SNEGSKA in the germline V gene (reference sequence). The ends were cut back, 3 bases at V and 2 bases at J, with 17 bases in the middle. CDR3 DNA sequence: TGCAGTGCTAGTGGGTTTCGACAGGACCCCTACAATGAGCAGTTCTTC. Its protein is CSASGFRQDPYNEQFF.

This clonotype was seen many times. The CDR3, as DNA: TGTGCCAGCAGTTACGGGACAGGGGGTTATGGCTACACCTTC. Translating gives CASSYGTGGYGYTF. The V and J genes are TRBV6-5 and TRBJ1-2; 11 positions match TRBD1. CDR3 length: 14 amino acids. Trimming took 2 bases from V and 5 from J; bases not matched to a gene: 1. Germline loops: CDR1 MNHEY, CDR2 SVGAGI.

This clonotype was recorded many times. The rearrangement joins TRBV9 to TRBJ2-2, with 9 positions matching TRBD1. The J segment lost 7 bases and the V segment lost 7 bases, leaving 8 bases of the junction unmatched. The CDR3 covers 14 residues. CDR1 and CDR2 from the germline V gene are SGDLS and YYNGEE. CDR3 sequence (DNA): TGTGCCAGCGGTTCGGGGACAGGGATCGGGGAGCTGTTTTTT. This translates into CASGSGTGIGELFF.

This clonotype was observed a handful of times. This chain joins TRBV4-3 and TRBJ2-3; the match to TRBD1 covers 9 bases. This CDR3 is built from 18 residues. V shed 1 base and J 4 bases; nucleotides not matched to a gene: 12. Germline V gene lookup returns CDR1 LGHNA and CDR2 YSLEER. The CDR3 region has the DNA TGCGCCAGCAGCCAAGCTACGCATCCGGGACAGGGTGCAGATACGCAGTATTTT. Protein: CASSQATHPGQGADTQYF.

J is TRBJ2-3 and V is TRBV6-2 or TRBV6-3; D not resolved. Germline V gene lookup returns CDR1 MNHEY and CDR2 SVGEGT. The CDR3 runs 14 residues. The V end was cut by 10 bases, the J end by 6 bases, with 20 bases between. This CDR3 reads CATIPRAAIDTQYF. The CDR3 nucleotides are TGTGCCACCATACCCCGGGCAGCAATCGATACGCAGTATTTT.

This clonotype has just a few counts. This chain joins TRBV4-2 and TRBJ1-5; 8 bases map to TRBD1. This CDR3 contains 13 residues. The germline gives CDR1 LGHNA, CDR2 YNFKEQ. The ends lost 2 bases at V and 10 bases at J; junction bases unmatched: 4. The CDR3 reads CASSQLQGGPQHF. CDR3 nucleotides: TGTGCCAGCAGCCAATTACAGGGGGGTCCCCAGCATTTT.

This clonotype appeared many times. CDR3 nucleotide sequence: TGTGCCAGCAGCGCCTCGGTGGGGAAATCACCCCTCCACTTT. This gives the protein CASSASVGKSPLHF. The chain joins TRBV7-9 to TRBJ1-6; D not resolved. The CDR3 is made up of 14 amino acids. Germline values: CDR1 SEHNR, CDR2 FQNEAQ (reference sequence). Trimming cost V 5 bases and J 10 bases, with 15 bases left between them.

This clonotype was counted at least ten times. The chain couples TRBV4-2 to TRBJ2-7, with TRBD1 matching 11 bases. V dropped 3 bases and J dropped 2; count of bases not matched to a gene: 3. Germline assignment: CDR1 LGHNA and CDR2 YNFKEQ. This CDR3 has 15 amino acids. This chain's CDR3 is CASSQWGQGAYEQYF. The CDR3 nucleotides are TGTGCCAGCAGCCAGTGGGGACAGGGGGCCTACGAGCAGTACTTC.

In its sample, this clonotype was seen a few times. This sequence joins TRBV19 and TRBJ2-7; no definite D call. CDR1 and CDR2 from the germline V gene are LNHDA and SQIVND (reference sequence). The V and J ends lost 5 bases and 0 bases respectively, with 14 bases between them. CDR3 length: 15 amino acids. The CDR3 here is CASSPNSASSYEQYF. The CDR3 DNA reads TGTGCCAGTAGTCCGAACTCCGCCAGCTCCTACGAGCAGTACTTC.

Ten or more counts support this clonotype. This chain links TRBV7-6 with TRBJ1-4; no definite D call. Trimming stripped 2 bases from V and 0 bases from J, with 7 bases between. This CDR3 is 15 amino acids long. Germline values: CDR1 SGHVS, CDR2 FNYEAQ. The CDR3 is CASSLRPATNEKLFF. The CDR3 region has the DNA TGTGCCAGCAGCTTAAGACCGGCAACTAATGAAAAACTGTTTTTT.

The rearrangement uses TRBV12-3 or TRBV12-4 and TRBJ2-1; D remains unclear. The CDR3 extends over 11 amino acids. V was clipped by 6 bases and J by 5 bases, with 5 bases between them. CDR3 coding DNA: TGTGCCAGCAGGCGCCACAATGAGCAGTTCTTC. It codes for CASRRHNEQFF.

The V gene is TRBV5-4, the J gene TRBJ1-4; 12 positions match TRBD1. Germline V CDR1 and CDR2: SGHNT, YYREEE (reference sequence). CDR3 length: 18 amino acids. V was pared by 10 bases and J by 2 bases, with 15 bases of the junction left unmatched. DNA for the CDR3: TGTGCCCGGATCTTCCCCGGGACAGGGGGCGCGACTAATGAAAAACTGTTTTTT. Translating gives CARIFPGTGGATNEKLFF.

The rearrangement links TRBV10-3 to TRBJ2-1; TRBD2 matches at 8 bases. With V trimmed by 6 bases and J by 5 bases, 3 bases remained unmatched. Germline V gives CDR1 ENHRY, CDR2 SYGVKD. CDR3 length: 13 residues. CDR3: CAIRAGGDNEQFF. CDR3 coding DNA: TGTGCCATCAGGGCGGGGGGAGACAATGAGCAGTTCTTC.

This clonotype was observed a handful of times. The chain combines TRBV29-1 with TRBJ1-1, with a possible D match to TRBD1 (5 bases). The CDR3 loop spans 16 amino acids. Deletions cut 7 bases from V and 4 bases from J, with 25 bases between. Looked up from germline, CDR1 is SQVTM and CDR2 is ANQGSEA. CDR3 region: CSARGRQGIDSTEAFF. The CDR3 region has the DNA TGCAGCGCTCGCGGACGGCAGGGAATTGATAGCACTGAAGCTTTCTTT.

This clonotype was counted between two and nine times. The rearrangement uses TRBV7-2 and TRBJ1-1; D ambiguous. Germline values: CDR1 SGHTA, CDR2 FQGNSA. The CDR3 runs 15 residues. V was shortened by 2 bases and J by 1 base, with 11 bases between the two germline ends. As DNA, the CDR3 is TGTGCCAGCAGCTTACAGGTCAGCAAGAACACTGAAGCTTTCTTT. Its protein is CASSLQVSKNTEAFF.

This chain connects TRBV10-3 to TRBJ2-1, with TRBD1 identical over 7 bases. Germline CDR1 is ENHRY and CDR2 is SYGVKD. With 2 bases clipped from V and 5 bases from J, the junction kept 3 bases outside the gene matches. The CDR3 spans 14 residues. The CDR3 spells CAISERGQHNEQFF. Here the CDR3 DNA reads TGTGCCATCAGTGAGAGGGGACAGCACAATGAGCAGTTCTTC.

This clonotype was detected once. The rearrangement links TRBV25-1 to TRBJ2-2; a possible D gene is TRBD2 (5 bases). CDR1 MGHDK and CDR2 SYGVNS come from the germline V gene. The CDR3 has 15 residues. V dropped 3 bases and J dropped 7 bases, with 15 bases sitting between them. The CDR3 region is CASSDGNGVGGELFF. CDR3 DNA: TGTGCCAGCAGTGACGGGAACGGGGTTGGCGGGGAGCTGTTTTTT. The full variable domain, in which reference TRBV25-1 and TRBJ2-2 provide the parts outside the CDR3, is EADIYQTPRYLVIGTGKKITLECSQTMGHDKMYWYQQDPGMELHLIHYSYGVNSTEKGDLSSESTVSRIRTEHFPLTLESARPSHTSQYLCASSDGNGVGGELFFGEGSRLTVL.

This clonotype appeared a few times. The rearrangement uses TRBV6-5 and TRBJ1-6; D ambiguous. Germline loops: CDR1 MNHEY, CDR2 SVGAGI. V gave up 6 bases and J gave up 4 bases, with 4 bases separating them. The CDR3 is 12 residues long. The CDR3 nucleotides are TGTGCCAGCAGACAGTATAATTCACCCCTCCACTTT. It translates to CASRQYNSPLHF.

The chain couples TRBV15 to TRBJ1-4; 7 bases match TRBD1. The CDR3 has 17 amino acids. Per germline, CDR1 LNHNV and CDR2 YYDKDF (reference sequence). The V gene end was trimmed by 5 bases and the J gene end by 0 bases; junction bases not matched to a gene: 9. CDR3 sequence: CATSLSTGIATNEKLFF. CDR3 nucleotide sequence: TGTGCCACCAGCCTCTCGACAGGGATAGCAACTAATGAAAAACTGTTTTTT.

This clonotype was seen a few times. The genes are TRBV6-2 or TRBV6-3 and TRBJ2-5; D is uncertain. The CDR3 has 12 residues. V was trimmed by 5 bases and J by 2 bases, leaving 6 bases between them. The germline V gene has CDR1 MNHEY and CDR2 SVGEGT. DNA of the CDR3: TGTGCCAGCAGTGCCCCTCAAGAGACCCAGTACTTC. It encodes CASSAPQETQYF.

There are a few counts of this clonotype. V is TRBV12-3 or TRBV12-4 and J is TRBJ1-1; the D gene is possibly TRBD1 (6 bases). Trimming left V 0 bases short and J 10 bases short, with 18 bases between. The CDR3 covers 15 residues. This CDR3 reads CASSLAGTGPFGAFF. DNA of the CDR3: TGTGCCAGCAGTTTAGCGGGTACAGGGCCCTTCGGAGCTTTCTTT.

The gene calls are TRBV7-9 and TRBJ1-2, with D hard to call. V shed 0 bases and J shed 4 bases, with 6 bases lying between them. Germline CDR1 and CDR2: SEHNR and FQNEAQ (reference sequence). The CDR3 is made up of 13 amino acids. This CDR3 reads CASSLAVGYGYTF. CDR3 bases: TGTGCCAGCAGCTTAGCCGTCGGCTATGGCTACACCTTC.